Each of the 8 T cell receptor beta chains below was sequenced from the same sample in a study of CD4+ T cells in melanoma. Repertoires were generated with immunoSEQ multiplex PCR, while TCRdb's copy carries only in-frame clones and drops some. The sample shows a few thousand clones, more than 50% of them seen only once. The sequencing sample was made of cells from a culture (not recorded whether cultured in vitro). The receptor set was obtained from a human donor with melanoma.

This clone was seen a handful of times. The chain links TRBV19 to TRBJ1-5, with 7 nucleotides matching TRBD1. Per the germline V gene, CDR1 is LNHDA and CDR2 is SQIVND (reference sequence). The CDR3 spans 14 residues. The V segment lost 2 bases and the J segment 7 bases; nucleotides outside the gene matches: 5. CDR3 region: CASSIRGGWQPQHF. CDR3 bases: TGTGCCAGTAGTATAAGAGGGGGCTGGCAGCCCCAGCATTTT.

In DNA form, the CDR3 reads TGTGCCAGCAGTGAAGACCCGCGAGGCGGACAGGTACGGGTCGATGAGCAGTTCTTC. Translation: CASSEDPRGGQVRVDEQFF. The chain employs TRBV6-1 and TRBJ2-1; 7 nucleotides agree with TRBD1. The trim removed 1 base at V and 8 bases at J, leaving 20 bases unmatched. The CDR3 covers 19 residues. Per the germline V gene, CDR1 is MNHNS and CDR2 is SASEGT.

The CDR3 spells CASLGGMNTEAFF. CDR3 bases: TGTGCCAGCCTTGGGGGGATGAACACTGAAGCTTTCTTT. The rearrangement links TRBV7-6 to TRBJ1-1; D might be TRBD1 (5 bases). Per germline, CDR1 SGHVS and CDR2 FNYEAQ. CDR3 size: 13 residues. Trimming cost V 8 bases and J 0 bases, with 10 bases left between them.

The chain uses TRBV10-1 and TRBJ2-1, with D unresolved. Germline CDR1 is WNHNN and CDR2 is SYGVQD (reference sequence). This CDR3 has 12 residues. V was pared by 0 bases and J by 13 bases, with 10 bases between. The CDR3 loop is CASSESTDLQFF. CDR3 sequence (DNA): TGCGCCAGCAGTGAGTCTACAGACTTACAGTTCTTC.

This clone was seen only once. The gene calls are TRBV30 and TRBJ2-7; D could derive from TRBD1 or TRBD2 (5 bases each). Trimming left V 1 base short and J 8 bases short, with 21 bases between. Germline V gene data show CDR1 as GTSNPN and CDR2 as SVGIG (reference sequence). The CDR3 sequence is 15 residues long. CDR3 amino acids: CAWSARYRGVEKQYF. The CDR3 region has the DNA TGTGCCTGGAGTGCCCGCTACAGAGGGGTGGAAAAGCAGTACTTC.

This clone was seen a few times. The J gene is TRBJ2-1, the V gene TRBV7-8; D gene unclear. V shed 5 bases and J shed 4 bases, with 6 bases lying between them. The CDR3 spans 12 residues. Germline-derived CDR1 and CDR2 are SGHVS and FQNEAQ. This chain's CDR3 is CASSPRYNEQFF. The CDR3 bases are TGTGCCAGCAGCCCTAGGTACAATGAGCAGTTCTTC.

The rearrangement links TRBV7-9 to TRBJ2-3; 12 bases are a match to TRBD2. The CDR3 is 18 residues long. V lost 5 bases, J lost 1 base, and 10 bases stayed unmatched. The germline CDR1 and CDR2 sequences are SEHNR and FQNEAQ (reference sequence). The CDR3 spells CASSPASGGGFGTDTQYF. In nucleotides, the CDR3 is TGTGCCAGCAGCCCTGCTAGCGGGGGGGGATTCGGCACAGATACGCAGTATTTT. Together with reference TRBV7-9 and TRBJ2-3, the CDR3 gives the full variable domain: DTGVSQNPRHKITKRGQNVTFRCDPISEHNRLYWYRQTLGQGPEFLTYFQNEAQLEKSRLLSDRFSAERPKGSFSTLEIQRTEQGDSAMYLCASSPASGGGFGTDTQYFGPGTRLTVL.

This sequence joins TRBV6-1 and TRBJ1-5; no clear D. Germline assignment: CDR1 MNHNS and CDR2 SASEGT. Trimming removed 1 base at V and 4 bases at J, with 8 bases between. CDR3 size: 14 residues. The CDR3 reads CASSEVRINQPQHF. The CDR3 region has the DNA TGTGCCAGCAGTGAAGTCCGGATTAATCAGCCCCAGCATTTT.